A single sample gave rise to the 7 T cell receptor beta chains below, sequenced in a study of regulatory T cells. The primer mix had 52 TRBV and 13 TRBJ primers. The method was immunoSEQ multiplex PCR; TCRdb's version includes in-frame clones alone and lacks a portion of them. The table shows around 15,000 clones, with roughly 90% occurring only once. Material: CD8+ T cells sorted from blood. These receptors all come from a person under 35 with CD3G deficiency.

The genes are TRBV19 and TRBJ2-6; D may be TRBD1 (6 bases). CDR3 length equals 15 residues. Germline CDR1 LNHDA, CDR2 SQIVND (reference sequence). Trimming removed 2 bases at V and 2 bases at J, with 7 bases between. In DNA form, the CDR3 reads TGTGCCAGTAGTATACAGGGGACTGGGGCCAACGTCCTGACTTTC. It yields the protein CASSIQGTGANVLTF.

The chain is built from TRBV7-6 and TRBJ2-1; 14 nucleotides agree with TRBD2. Germline-derived CDR1 and CDR2 are SGHVS and FNYEAQ. Trimming took 2 bases from V and 6 from J; bases not matched to a gene: 3. The length of the CDR3 is 16 residues. As DNA, the CDR3 is TGTGCCAGCAGCTTACCCGGGACTAGCGGGGGCAATGAGCAGTTCTTC. Amino acid sequence: CASSLPGTSGGNEQFF.

The chain recombines TRBV18 with TRBJ1-3; the D is unclear. Germline V CDR1 and CDR2: KGHSH, LQKENI. V lost 0 bases and J 7 bases, leaving 19 bases between the germline ends. The CDR3 spans 17 residues. Here the CDR3 DNA reads TGTGCCAGCTCACCACCGTGGGGTGATTCCAGCCAGAACACCATATATTTT. Protein sequence: CASSPPWGDSSQNTIYF.

The CDR3 spells CASSVAENTEAFF. The CDR3 DNA reads TGCGCCAGCAGCGTGGCGGAGAACACTGAAGCTTTCTTT. The chain carries TRBV5-1 and TRBJ1-1; D is uncertain. The CDR3 extends over 13 amino acids. Per germline, CDR1 SGHRS and CDR2 YFSETQ. Trimming took 4 bases from V and 1 from J, leaving 8 bases between them.

CDR3 amino acids: CASSNPRGRGFYEQYF. The DNA of the CDR3 is TGTGCCAGCAGTAACCCCCGGGGCAGGGGCTTCTACGAGCAGTACTTC. The gene calls are TRBV28 and TRBJ2-7; D possibly corresponds to TRBD1 (6 bases). Germline V gives CDR1 MDHEN, CDR2 SYDVKM. Deletions cut 5 bases from V and 3 bases from J, with 20 bases between. The length of the CDR3 is 16 residues.

The chain has TRBV7-9 and TRBJ1-2; tentative D call: TRBD1 (5 bases). The CDR3 loop spans 16 amino acids. Germline assignment: CDR1 SEHNR and CDR2 FQNEAQ (reference sequence). The V end was cut by 6 bases, the J end by 4 bases, with 21 bases between. CDR3 sequence reads: CASSSGRWGLSYGYTF. CDR3 nucleotides: TGTGCCAGCAGTTCAGGGAGGTGGGGCTTGAGCTATGGCTACACCTTC.

The V and J genes are TRBV6-1 and TRBJ2-1; possibly TRBD2 for D (5 bases). Between the trimmed V and J ends, which lost 11 bases and 2 bases, there was a span of 10 bases. This CDR3 has 12 residues. The germline V gene encodes CDR1 MNHNS and CDR2 SASEGT. CDR3 loop: CAALGTYNEQFF. CDR3 in DNA: TGTGCCGCACTCGGGACCTACAATGAGCAGTTCTTC.